These 23 T cell receptor beta chains came from one sample sequenced in a study of CD8 T cells in ankylosing spondylitis. One entry per CDR3 protein, called by TCRdb with MiXCR from the 5' RACE reads. This table holds approximately 210,000 distinct CDR3 sequences, roughly 12% found once. The sequenced sample was blood, either unsorted or a sorted T cell fraction (not recorded which). Every receptor here comes from a male donor with ankylosing spondylitis or in good health (not recorded which).

This clonotype was seen a few times. The V gene is TRBV12-3 or TRBV12-4, the J gene TRBJ2-7; possibly TRBD2 for D (5 bases). The V and J ends lost 2 bases and 4 bases respectively, with 15 bases between them. The CDR3 has 15 amino acids. CDR3 coding DNA: TGTGCCAGCAGTTTATTAGGCCGCAGAGGGTACGAGCAGTACTTC. The encoded protein is CASSLLGRRGYEQYF.

There are many counts of this clonotype. V is TRBV4-2 and J is TRBJ1-6, with 7 nucleotides matching TRBD1. The CDR3 totals 15 residues. J lost 7 bases, V lost 3 bases, and 6 bases had no gene match. Germline V gives CDR1 LGHNA, CDR2 YNFKEQ. CDR3 residues: CASSQQGGTNSPLHF. The CDR3 bases are TGTGCCAGCAGCCAGCAGGGGGGAACCAATTCACCCCTCCACTTT.

The genes are TRBV12-3 or TRBV12-4 and TRBJ2-7; a possible D gene is TRBD1 (5 bases). V gave up 1 base and J gave up 7 bases, with 17 bases separating them. The CDR3 is 15 amino acids. The CDR3 spells CASSLVWGESGEQYF. The CDR3 DNA is TGTGCCAGCAGTTTAGTATGGGGCGAGTCTGGGGAGCAGTACTTC.

The chain joins TRBV20-1 to TRBJ2-3; no reliable D call. Trimming took 2 bases from V and 3 from J, leaving 9 bases between them. Germline assignment: CDR1 DFQATT and CDR2 SNEGSKA (reference sequence). The CDR3 totals 13 residues. The CDR3 reads CSARLNPTDTQYF. CDR3 bases: TGCAGTGCTAGACTAAACCCTACAGATACGCAGTATTTT.

V and J are TRBV27 and TRBJ1-6; D call uncertain. This CDR3 has 14 residues. Germline CDR1 MNHEY, CDR2 SMNVEV (reference sequence). Trimming pared 6 bases from V and 8 bases from J, leaving 14 bases between. As DNA, the CDR3 is TGTGCCAGCAGCTCCACGGACTGGGATTCACCCCTCCACTTT. Protein sequence: CASSSTDWDSPLHF.

This clonotype was observed a handful of times. The genes are TRBV4-1 and TRBJ2-6; 7 bases line up with TRBD1. The trim removed 4 bases at V and 0 bases at J, leaving 9 bases unmatched. The CDR3 spans 18 residues. The germline gives CDR1 MGHRA, CDR2 YSYEKL. CDR3 amino acids: CASSPETGSPSGANVLTF. The CDR3 DNA is TGCGCCAGCAGCCCAGAGACAGGGTCCCCCTCTGGGGCCAACGTCCTGACTTTC.

A few counts support this clonotype. The rearrangement joins TRBV4-1 to TRBJ2-1, with TRBD2 as a possible D gene (5 bases). The germline CDR1 and CDR2 sequences are MGHRA and YSYEKL. V lost 1 base to trimming and J lost 0 bases, with 16 bases between them. The length of the CDR3 is 18 residues. The CDR3, as DNA: TGCGCCAGCAGCCAAGTAGCGACTTTACTAAACTCCTACAATGAGCAGTTCTTC. Translated, it gives CASSQVATLLNSYNEQFF.

Only a few counts were recorded for this clonotype. The chain has TRBV4-1 and TRBJ1-1; D not certain. Per germline, CDR1 MGHRA and CDR2 YSYEKL. The CDR3 totals 13 residues. The V and J ends lost 4 bases and 7 bases respectively, with 13 bases between them. The CDR3 region has the DNA TGCGCCAGCAGCCTCAGCGGTCCGGATGAAGCTTTCTTT. Amino acids: CASSLSGPDEAFF.

This clonotype has a single count. The J gene is TRBJ2-5, the V gene TRBV4-2, with D maybe TRBD1 (5 bases). V lost 3 bases and J 1 base, leaving 12 bases between the germline ends. Germline-derived CDR1 and CDR2 are LGHNA and YNFKEQ. This CDR3 is built from 15 residues. In nucleotides, the CDR3 is TGTGCCAGCAGCCACGCAGGGCGGTTCCAAGAGACCCAGTACTTC. Translation gives CASSHAGRFQETQYF.

V and J are TRBV5-4 and TRBJ2-7; the D gene is possibly TRBD1 (5 bases). This CDR3 region has 15 residues. Germline lookup yields CDR1 SGHNT and CDR2 YYREEE (reference sequence). The ends were cut back, 0 bases at V and 3 bases at J, with 13 bases in the middle. CDR3 coding DNA: TGTGCCAGCAGCTTGGGGGAAGGGGTAAACTACGAGCAGTACTTC. This translates into CASSLGEGVNYEQYF.

The J gene is TRBJ2-1, the V gene TRBV7-8; D is undetermined. Trimming shortened V by 5 bases and J by 15 bases, and 20 bases separated the two germline ends. The CDR3 has 13 amino acids. CDR1 and CDR2 (germline): SGHVS, FQNEAQ. The CDR3 reads CASSPKWTDSGFF. The CDR3 region has the DNA TGTGCCAGCAGCCCAAAATGGACGGATTCCGGGTTCTTC.

This clonotype was seen repeatedly, ten times or more. The genes are TRBV6-5 and TRBJ2-7, with TRBD2 identical over 13 bases. Looked up from germline, CDR1 is MNHEY and CDR2 is SVGAGI. V was clipped by 0 bases and J by 5 bases; unmatched bases: 1. The CDR3 is 15 amino acids. CDR3 coding DNA: TGTGCCAGCAGTTACTCGGGGACTAGCGGGGACGAGCAGTACTTC. Residues: CASSYSGTSGDEQYF.

The sample holds a few counts of this clonotype. The chain employs TRBV24-1 and TRBJ2-5; 11 nucleotides agree with TRBD2. Germline V CDR1 and CDR2: KGHDR, SFDVKD. V was pared by 6 bases and J by 2 bases, with 16 bases of the junction left unmatched. The CDR3 has 19 residues. The CDR3 protein is CATSQGCSGGVKTQETQYF. The CDR3 DNA is TGTGCCACCAGTCAGGGTTGTAGCGGGGGGGTCAAAACGCAAGAGACCCAGTACTTC.

This sequence joins TRBV15 and TRBJ1-4; D is undetermined. The CDR3 is made up of 15 amino acids. Germline-derived CDR1 and CDR2 are LNHNV and YYDKDF (reference sequence). The ends were cut back, 3 bases at V and 8 bases at J, with 16 bases in the middle. CDR3 loop: CATSSGLDGGEKLFF. CDR3 nucleotides: TGTGCCACCAGCAGTGGGTTGGACGGCGGCGAAAAACTGTTTTTT.

This clonotype was seen a few times. The chain recombines TRBV5-6 with TRBJ2-1; no clear D gene. The CDR3 is 15 amino acids. Germline V CDR1 and CDR2: SGHDT, YYEEEE. V was pared by 4 bases and J by 7 bases, with 18 bases between. CDR3 sequence: CASSQVGSALNEQFF. DNA for the CDR3: TGTGCCAGCAGCCAGGTGGGGTCGGCCTTGAATGAGCAGTTCTTC. The full variable domain, in which reference TRBV5-6 and TRBJ2-1 provide the parts outside the CDR3, is DAGVTQSPTHLIKTRGQQVTLRCSPKSGHDTVSWYQQALGQGPQFIFQYYEEEERQRGNFPDRFSGHQFPNYSSELNVNALLLGDSALYLCASSQVGSALNEQFFGPGTRLTVL.

The sample holds many counts of this clonotype. This rearrangement joins TRBV4-1 to TRBJ2-7; TRBD2 might be the D (7 bases). CDR1 and CDR2 from the germline V gene are MGHRA and YSYEKL. Trimming stripped 0 bases from V and 0 bases from J, with 12 bases between. This CDR3 is 16 amino acids long. The CDR3 DNA sequence: TGCGCCAGCAGCCAAGAATGGGCGGGGGCCTCCTACGAGCAGTACTTC. Protein product: CASSQEWAGASYEQYF.

The chain carries TRBV5-5 and TRBJ2-1, with 11 positions matching TRBD2. Trimming took 1 base from V and 0 from J; bases not matched to a gene: 6. This CDR3 has 18 amino acids. The germline V gene has CDR1 SGHKS and CDR2 YYEKEE (reference sequence). CDR3 in DNA: TGTGCCAGCAGCTTGTTACTAGCGGGGGCCAGCTCCTACAATGAGCAGTTCTTC. This translates into CASSLLLAGASSYNEQFF.

CDR3 residues: CASPGSDPDIQYF. The CDR3 coding sequence is TGTGCCAGCCCGGGGTCGGACCCAGACATTCAGTACTTC. The J gene is TRBJ2-4, the V gene TRBV6-1, with D maybe TRBD2 (5 bases). Germline V gene data show CDR1 as MNHNS and CDR2 as SASEGT. The ends were cut back, 8 bases at V and 8 bases at J, with 16 bases in the middle. The CDR3 contains 13 residues.

CDR3 residues: CASSLGRGPSYNEQFF. In nucleotides, the CDR3 is TGCGCCAGCAGCCTGGGCCGGGGCCCCTCCTACAATGAGCAGTTCTTC. The V gene is TRBV5-1, the J gene TRBJ2-1; D is tentatively TRBD1 or TRBD2 (5 bases each). CDR1 and CDR2 from the germline V gene are SGHRS and YFSETQ. V lost 4 bases and J lost 0, with 14 bases in between. CDR3 length: 16 amino acids.

This clonotype was seen more than once but under ten times. V and J are TRBV4-1 and TRBJ1-1; D is undetermined. CDR3 length: 17 amino acids. With 1 base removed from V and 0 bases from J, the gap between germline ends came to 15 bases. Germline V lookup: CDR1 MGHRA, CDR2 YSYEKL. CDR3 region: CASSQVSTEPMNTEAFF. The CDR3 nucleotides are TGCGCCAGCAGCCAAGTCAGTACTGAGCCCATGAACACTGAAGCTTTCTTT.

V gene TRBV27 combines with J gene TRBJ2-3; tentative D call: TRBD1 (6 bases). This CDR3 region has 15 residues. The V end was cut by 2 bases, the J end by 0 bases, with 9 bases between. Per germline, CDR1 MNHEY and CDR2 SMNVEV (reference sequence). The CDR3 sequence: CASSLGDTSTDTQYF. The CDR3 bases are TGTGCCAGCAGTTTAGGGGACACCAGCACAGATACGCAGTATTTT.

This clonotype was seen a few times. V usage is TRBV6-2 or TRBV6-3 and J usage is TRBJ2-1, with 9 positions matching TRBD2. Germline CDR1 reads MNHEY; CDR2 reads SVGEGT. There are 15 residues in the CDR3. Trimming took 2 bases from V and 8 from J; bases not matched to a gene: 7. CDR3 in amino acids: CASSYTSGGPDEQFF. CDR3 bases: TGTGCCAGCAGTTACACGAGCGGGGGGCCGGATGAGCAGTTCTTC.

The table lists this clonotype with a few counts. The CDR3 DNA reads TGTGCCAGCTGGATTCGAGGGGGAGCCTTCTACAATGAGCAGTTCTTC. Protein product: CASWIRGGAFYNEQFF. This chain uses TRBV27 with TRBJ2-1; perhaps TRBD1 as D (6 bases). This CDR3 contains 16 residues. Trimming shortened V by 8 bases and J by 3 bases, and 20 bases separated the two germline ends. Germline loops: CDR1 MNHEY, CDR2 SMNVEV (reference sequence).